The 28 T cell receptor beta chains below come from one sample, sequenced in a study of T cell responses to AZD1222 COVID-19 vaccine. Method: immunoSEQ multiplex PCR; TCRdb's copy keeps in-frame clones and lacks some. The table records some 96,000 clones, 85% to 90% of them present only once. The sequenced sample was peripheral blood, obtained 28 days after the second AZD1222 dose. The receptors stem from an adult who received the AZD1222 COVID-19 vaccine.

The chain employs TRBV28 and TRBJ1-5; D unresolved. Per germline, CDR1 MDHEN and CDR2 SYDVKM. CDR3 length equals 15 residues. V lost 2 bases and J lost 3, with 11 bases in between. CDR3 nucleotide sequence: TGTGCCAGCAGTTTAAGAAGTCAGCCCAATCAGCCCCAGCATTTT. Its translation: CASSLRSQPNQPQHF.

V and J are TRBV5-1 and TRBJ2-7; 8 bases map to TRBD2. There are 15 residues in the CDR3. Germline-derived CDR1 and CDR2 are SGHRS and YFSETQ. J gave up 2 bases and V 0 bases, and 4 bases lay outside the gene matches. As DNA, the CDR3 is TGCGCCAGCAGCTTGGTCAGCGGGAGTACCTACGAGCAGTACTTC. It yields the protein CASSLVSGSTYEQYF.

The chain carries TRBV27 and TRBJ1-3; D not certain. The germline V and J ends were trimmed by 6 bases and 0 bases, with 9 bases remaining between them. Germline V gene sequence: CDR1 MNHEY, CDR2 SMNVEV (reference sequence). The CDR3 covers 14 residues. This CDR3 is CASSLLGSGNTIYF. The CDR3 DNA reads TGTGCCAGCAGCCTACTTGGCTCTGGAAACACCATATATTTT.

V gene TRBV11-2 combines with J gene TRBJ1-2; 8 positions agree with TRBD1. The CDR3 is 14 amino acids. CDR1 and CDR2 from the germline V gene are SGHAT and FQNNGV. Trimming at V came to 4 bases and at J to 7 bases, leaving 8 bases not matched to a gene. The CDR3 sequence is CASSSPPGGRGYTF. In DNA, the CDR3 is TGTGCCAGCAGCTCTCCTCCAGGGGGCCGTGGCTACACCTTC. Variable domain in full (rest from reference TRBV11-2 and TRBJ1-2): EAGVAQSPRYKIIEKRQSVAFWCNPISGHATLYWYQQILGQGPKLLIQFQNNGVVDDSQLPKDRFSAERLKGVDSTLKIQPAKLEDSAVYLCASSSPPGGRGYTFGSGTRLTVV.

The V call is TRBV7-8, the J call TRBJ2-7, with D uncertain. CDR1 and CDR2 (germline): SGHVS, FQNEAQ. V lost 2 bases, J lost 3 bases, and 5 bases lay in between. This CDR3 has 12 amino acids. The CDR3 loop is CASSLTNYEQYF. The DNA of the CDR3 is TGTGCCAGCAGCTTAACGAACTACGAGCAGTACTTC.

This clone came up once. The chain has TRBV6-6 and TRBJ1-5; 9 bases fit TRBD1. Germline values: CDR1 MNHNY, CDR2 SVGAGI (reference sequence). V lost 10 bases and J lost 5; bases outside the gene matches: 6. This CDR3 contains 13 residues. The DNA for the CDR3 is TGTGCCACCCGGAGGACAGGGGATCAGCCCCAGCATTTT. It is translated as CATRRTGDQPQHF.

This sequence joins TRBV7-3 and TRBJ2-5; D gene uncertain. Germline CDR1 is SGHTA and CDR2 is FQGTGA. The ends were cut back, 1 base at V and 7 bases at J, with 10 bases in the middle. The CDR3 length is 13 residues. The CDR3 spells CASSLNSYGTQYF. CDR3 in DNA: TGTGCCAGCAGCTTAAATAGCTATGGGACCCAGTACTTC.

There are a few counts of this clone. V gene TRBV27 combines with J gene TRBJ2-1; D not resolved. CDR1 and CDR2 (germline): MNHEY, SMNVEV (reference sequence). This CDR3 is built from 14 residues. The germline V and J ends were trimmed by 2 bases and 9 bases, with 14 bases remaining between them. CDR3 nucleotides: TGTGCCAGCAGTTTAAGGTCGTCCTTAGGTGAGCAGTTCTTC. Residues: CASSLRSSLGEQFF.

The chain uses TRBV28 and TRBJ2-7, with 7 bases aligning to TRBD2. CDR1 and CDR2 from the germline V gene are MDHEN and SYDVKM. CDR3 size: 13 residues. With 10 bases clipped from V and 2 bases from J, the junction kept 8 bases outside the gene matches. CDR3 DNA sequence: TGTGCCACCCTCCTTCGGGGGGCCTACGAGCAGTACTTC. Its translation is CATLLRGAYEQYF.

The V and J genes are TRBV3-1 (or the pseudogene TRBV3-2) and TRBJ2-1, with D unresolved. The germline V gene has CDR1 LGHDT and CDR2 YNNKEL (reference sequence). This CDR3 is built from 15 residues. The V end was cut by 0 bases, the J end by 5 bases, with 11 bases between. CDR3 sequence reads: CASSQDPEKHNEQFF. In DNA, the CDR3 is TGTGCCAGCAGCCAAGACCCGGAAAAGCACAATGAGCAGTTCTTC.

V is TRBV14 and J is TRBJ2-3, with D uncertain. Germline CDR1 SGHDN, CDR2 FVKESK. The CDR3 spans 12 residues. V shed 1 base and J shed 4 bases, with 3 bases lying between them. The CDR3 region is CASSQGSDTQYF. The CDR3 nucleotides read TGTGCCAGCAGCCAAGGCTCAGATACGCAGTATTTT.

The CDR3: CASSHAPAGTEAFF. In nucleotides, the CDR3 is TGCGCCAGCAGCCACGCCCCGGCGGGCACTGAAGCTTTCTTT. V gene TRBV4-1 combines with J gene TRBJ1-1; D call uncertain. Germline values: CDR1 MGHRA, CDR2 YSYEKL. Deletions cut 3 bases from V and 4 bases from J, with 12 bases between. The CDR3 is 14 amino acids.

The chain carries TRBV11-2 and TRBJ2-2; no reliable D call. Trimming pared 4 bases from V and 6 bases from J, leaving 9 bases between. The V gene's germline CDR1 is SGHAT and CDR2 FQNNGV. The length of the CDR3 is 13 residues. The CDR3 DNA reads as TGTGCCAGCAGCTCACTCAACGCCGGGGAGCTGTTTTTT. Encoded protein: CASSSLNAGELFF.

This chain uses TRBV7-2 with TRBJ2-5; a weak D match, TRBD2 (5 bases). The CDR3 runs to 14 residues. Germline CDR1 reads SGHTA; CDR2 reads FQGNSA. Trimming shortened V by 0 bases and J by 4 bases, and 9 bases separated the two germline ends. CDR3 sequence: CASSLAGVAETQYF. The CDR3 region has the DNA TGTGCCAGCAGCTTAGCGGGAGTAGCAGAGACCCAGTACTTC.

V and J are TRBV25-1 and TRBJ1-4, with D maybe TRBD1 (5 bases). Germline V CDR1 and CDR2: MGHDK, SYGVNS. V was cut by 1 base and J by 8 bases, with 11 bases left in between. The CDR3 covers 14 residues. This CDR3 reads CASSEFGEGEKLFF. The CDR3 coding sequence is TGTGCCAGCAGTGAATTTGGCGAGGGGGAAAAACTGTTTTTT.

The CDR3, as DNA: TGTGCCAGCAGCCAACCCCCAGGAGCCAAAAACATTCAGTACTTC. Its protein product is CASSQPPGAKNIQYF. The J gene is TRBJ2-4, the V gene TRBV14, with D uncertain. Trimming stripped 2 bases from V and 0 bases from J, with 8 bases between. Germline V gives CDR1 SGHDN, CDR2 FVKESK. This CDR3 has 15 residues. Using reference TRBV14 and TRBJ2-4 for the parts outside the CDR3, the full variable domain is EAGVTQFPSHSVIEKGQTVTLRCDPISGHDNLYWYRRVMGKEIKFLLHFVKESKQDESGMPNNRFLAERTGGTYSTLKVQPAELEDSGVYFCASSQPPGAKNIQYFGAGTRLSVL.

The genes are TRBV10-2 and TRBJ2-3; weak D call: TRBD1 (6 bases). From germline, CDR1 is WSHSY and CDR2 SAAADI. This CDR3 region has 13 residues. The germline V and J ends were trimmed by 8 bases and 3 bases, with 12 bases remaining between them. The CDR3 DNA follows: TGCGCCAGCTCTGACACAGGGACAGATACGCAGTATTTT. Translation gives CASSDTGTDTQYF.

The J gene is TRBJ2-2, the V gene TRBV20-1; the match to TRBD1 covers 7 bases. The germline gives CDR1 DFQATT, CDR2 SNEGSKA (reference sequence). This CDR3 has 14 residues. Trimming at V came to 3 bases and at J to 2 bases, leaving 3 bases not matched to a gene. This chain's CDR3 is CSASRDRNTGELFF. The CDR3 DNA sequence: TGCAGTGCTAGTCGGGACAGAAACACCGGGGAGCTGTTTTTT.

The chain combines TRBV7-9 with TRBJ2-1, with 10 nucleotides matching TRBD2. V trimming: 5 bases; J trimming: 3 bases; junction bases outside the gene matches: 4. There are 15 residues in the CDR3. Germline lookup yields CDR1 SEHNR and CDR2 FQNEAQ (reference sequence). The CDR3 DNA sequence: TGTGCCAGCAGCCCGGGACTAGCGAACTACAATGAGCAGTTCTTC. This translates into CASSPGLANYNEQFF. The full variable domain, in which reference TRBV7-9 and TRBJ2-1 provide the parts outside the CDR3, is DTGVSQNPRHKITKRGQNVTFRCDPISEHNRLYWYRQTLGQGPEFLTYFQNEAQLEKSRLLSDRFSAERPKGSFSTLEIQRTEQGDSAMYLCASSPGLANYNEQFFGPGTRLTVL.

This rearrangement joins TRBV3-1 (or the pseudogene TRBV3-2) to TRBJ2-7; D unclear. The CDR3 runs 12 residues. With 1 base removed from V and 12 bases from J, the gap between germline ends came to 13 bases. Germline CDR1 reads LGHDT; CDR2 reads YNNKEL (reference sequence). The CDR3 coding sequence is TGTGCCAGCAGCCAAGTAGGTAGTATAAGGTACTTC. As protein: CASSQVGSIRYF.

This CDR3 is CASSSTTSGLAYEQYF. CDR3 sequence (DNA): TGTGCCAGCAGCTCGACCACTAGCGGCCTAGCCTACGAGCAGTACTTC. This sequence joins TRBV13 and TRBJ2-7; 8 bases are shared with TRBD2. Trimming took 4 bases from V and 2 from J; bases not matched to a gene: 10. CDR3 size: 16 residues. Per the germline V gene, CDR1 is PRHDT and CDR2 is FYEKMQ (reference sequence).

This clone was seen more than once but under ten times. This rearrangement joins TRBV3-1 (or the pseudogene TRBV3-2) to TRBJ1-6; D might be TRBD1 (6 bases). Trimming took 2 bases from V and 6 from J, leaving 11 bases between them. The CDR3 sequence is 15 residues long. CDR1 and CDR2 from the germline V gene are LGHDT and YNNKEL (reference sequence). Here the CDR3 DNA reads TGTGCCAGCAGCCAATTACAGGGAAGTAATTCACCCCTCCACTTT. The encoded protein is CASSQLQGSNSPLHF.

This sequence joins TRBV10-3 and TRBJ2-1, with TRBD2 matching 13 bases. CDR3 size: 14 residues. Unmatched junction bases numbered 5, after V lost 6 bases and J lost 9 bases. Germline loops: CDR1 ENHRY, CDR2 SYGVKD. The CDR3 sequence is CAISQGLAGVEQFF. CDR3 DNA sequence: TGTGCCATCAGCCAAGGACTAGCGGGAGTTGAGCAGTTCTTC.

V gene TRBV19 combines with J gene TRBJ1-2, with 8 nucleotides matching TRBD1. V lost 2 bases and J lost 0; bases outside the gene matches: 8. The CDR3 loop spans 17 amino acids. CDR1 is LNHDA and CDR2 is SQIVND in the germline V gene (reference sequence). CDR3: CASSIPTGVESNYGYTF. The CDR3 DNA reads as TGTGCCAGTAGTATACCGACAGGGGTGGAATCTAACTATGGCTACACCTTC.

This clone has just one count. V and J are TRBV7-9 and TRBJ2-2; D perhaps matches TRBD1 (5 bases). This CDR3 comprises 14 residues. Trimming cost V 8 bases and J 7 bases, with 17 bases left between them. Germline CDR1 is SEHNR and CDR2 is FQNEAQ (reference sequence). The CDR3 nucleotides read TGTGCCAGCTTGCAGTGGGGCTCGGGCGGGGAGCTGTTTTTT. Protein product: CASLQWGSGGELFF. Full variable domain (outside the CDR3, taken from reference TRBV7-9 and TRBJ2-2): DTGVSQNPRHKITKRGQNVTFRCDPISEHNRLYWYRQTLGQGPEFLTYFQNEAQLEKSRLLSDRFSAERPKGSFSTLEIQRTEQGDSAMYLCASLQWGSGGELFFGEGSRLTVL.

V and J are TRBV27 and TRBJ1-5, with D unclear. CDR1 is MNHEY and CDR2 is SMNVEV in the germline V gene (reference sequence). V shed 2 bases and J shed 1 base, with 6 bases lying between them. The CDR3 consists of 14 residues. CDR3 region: CASSLVGSNQPQHF. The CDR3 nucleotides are TGTGCCAGCAGTTTAGTGGGGAGCAATCAGCCCCAGCATTTT.

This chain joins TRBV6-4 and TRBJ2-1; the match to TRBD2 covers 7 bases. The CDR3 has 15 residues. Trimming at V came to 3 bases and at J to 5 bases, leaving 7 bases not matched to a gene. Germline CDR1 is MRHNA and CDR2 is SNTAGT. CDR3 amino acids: CASSEGLAEHNEQFF. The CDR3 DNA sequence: TGTGCCAGCAGTGAGGGGCTAGCGGAACACAATGAGCAGTTCTTC.

CDR3 nucleotide sequence: TGTGCCAGCAGTTACTCGGCAGCGGGCTCGGTGGCCCTCCACTTT. Protein sequence: CASSYSAAGSVALHF. The gene calls are TRBV6-5 and TRBJ1-6, with D uncertain. Trimming removed 0 bases from V and 14 bases from J, with 17 bases in between. The CDR3 is 15 amino acids. Germline assignment: CDR1 MNHEY and CDR2 SVGAGI.